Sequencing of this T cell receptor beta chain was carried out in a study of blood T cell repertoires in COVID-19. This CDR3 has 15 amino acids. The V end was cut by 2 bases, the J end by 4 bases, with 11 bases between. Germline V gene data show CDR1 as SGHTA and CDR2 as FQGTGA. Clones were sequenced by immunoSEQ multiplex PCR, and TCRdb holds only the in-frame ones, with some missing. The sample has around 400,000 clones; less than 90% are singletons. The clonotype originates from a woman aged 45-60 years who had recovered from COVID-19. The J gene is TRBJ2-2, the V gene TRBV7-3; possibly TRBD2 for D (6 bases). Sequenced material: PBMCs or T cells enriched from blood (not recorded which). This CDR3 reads CASSLELAGTGELFF. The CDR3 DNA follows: TGTGCCAGCAGCTTAGAACTAGCAGGCACCGGGGAGCTGTTTTTT.